These T cell receptor beta chains were read from a single sample in a study of blood T cell repertoires in COVID-19. Some clones are missing from TCRdb's copy, which holds only in-frame ones; the method was immunoSEQ multiplex PCR. Of over 15,000 clones listed, roughly 85% are singletons. The sample was peripheral blood. These receptors were collected from a man aged 65 to 79 in a cohort sampled during active COVID-19. Each CDR3 is given with its conserved first and last residue. A D gene is named only where the DNA matches it firmly. Expanded clones get a size class; other rows say once, few or many, or leave the size out.

D,size,V,J,CDR3,DNA
.,.,TRBV7-8,TRBJ1-4,CASSISGSKLFF,TGTGCCAGCAGCATCTCAGGATCGAAACTGTTTTTT
.,once,TRBV6-2/TRBV6-3,TRBJ2-3,CASSYSVVDTQYF,TGTGCCAGCAGTTACTCCGTTGTGGATACGCAGTATTTT
.,.,TRBV5-6,TRBJ1-4,CASSSLETNEKLFF,TGTGCCAGCAGCTCACTAGAAACTAATGAAAAACTGTTTTTT
.,once,TRBV5-4,TRBJ2-5,CASSLAGEGETQYF,TGTGCCAGCAGCTTGGCGGGAGAGGGGGAGACCCAGTACTTC
.,.,TRBV7-9,TRBJ1-4,CASSPLGPNEKLFF,TGTGCCAGCAGCCCGCTGGGGCCTAATGAAAAACTGTTTTTT
TRBD1,.,TRBV6-6,TRBJ1-2,CASSYSPGGDIYGYTF,TGTGCCAGCAGTTACTCGCCAGGGGGCGATATCTATGGCTACACCTTC
TRBD2,.,TRBV7-3,TRBJ2-1,CASSPGVAGGGEQFF,TGTGCCAGCAGTCCCGGGGTAGCGGGAGGCGGCGAGCAGTTCTTC
.,.,TRBV25-1,TRBJ1-3,CASSEYPGLSGNTIYF,TGTGCCAGCAGTGAATATCCTGGGCTATCTGGAAACACCATATATTTT
.,.,TRBV28,TRBJ1-1,CATSPPMNTEAFF,TGTGCCACCTCACCTCCTATGAACACTGAAGCTTTCTTT
.,.,TRBV28,TRBJ1-1,CASSPPDNFAEAFF,TGTGCCAGCAGTCCACCCGACAATTTCGCTGAAGCTTTCTTT
.,.,TRBV13,TRBJ2-7,CASSHSWGATRYEQYF,TGTGCCAGCAGCCACTCTTGGGGCGCAACAAGATACGAGCAGTACTTC
TRBD1,.,TRBV28,TRBJ2-1,CASSLGTGVRNEQFF,TGTGCCAGCAGTTTAGGGACAGGGGTTAGGAATGAGCAGTTCTTC
TRBD1,.,TRBV27,TRBJ1-1,CASSLEGGTGGVRTEAFF,TGTGCCAGCAGTTTAGAGGGGGGGACAGGGGGCGTACGTACTGAAGCTTTCTTT
.,.,TRBV7-7,TRBJ2-1,CASSLNGGSGNEQFF,TGTGCCAGCAGCTTAAATGGGGGGTCTGGCAATGAGCAGTTCTTC
TRBD2,.,TRBV5-1,TRBJ2-3,CASSLEPSGSHTQYF,TGCGCCAGCAGCTTGGAGCCTAGCGGGAGCCATACGCAGTATTTT
TRBD1,.,TRBV5-1,TRBJ1-4,CASSGWTGGETNEKLFF,TGCGCCAGCAGCGGATGGACAGGGGGGGAAACTAATGAAAAACTGTTTTTT
TRBD1,.,TRBV19,TRBJ1-4,CASSITTGANEKLFF,TGTGCCAGTAGTATTACGACAGGGGCAAATGAAAAACTGTTTTTT
.,.,TRBV3-1/TRBV3-2,TRBJ1-2,CASSQGAGADYGYTF,TGTGCCAGCAGCCAAGGGGCAGGGGCGGACTATGGCTACACCTTC
TRBD2,.,TRBV7-3,TRBJ2-2,CASSPLAGTNGELFF,TGTGCCAGCAGCCCCTTAGCGGGAACTAACGGGGAGCTGTTTTTT
TRBD1,.,TRBV19,TRBJ2-3,CASSEYRQGYGGTDTQYF,TGTGCCAGTAGTGAGTACCGACAGGGTTATGGGGGCACAGATACGCAGTATTTT
TRBD1,.,TRBV7-9,TRBJ2-3,CASSLQDRHTDTQYF,TGTGCCAGCAGCTTGCAGGACAGGCACACAGATACGCAGTATTTT
TRBD1,.,TRBV7-9,TRBJ2-7,CASSLDGDRGSYEQYF,TGTGCCAGCAGCTTAGATGGGGACAGGGGATCCTACGAGCAGTACTTC
.,.,TRBV29-1,TRBJ2-7,CSVEDKTPYEQYF,TGCAGCGTTGAAGATAAAACTCCCTACGAGCAGTACTTC
.,.,TRBV20-1,TRBJ2-7,CSASRRLSYEQYF,TGCAGTGCTAGTCGGCGGCTCTCCTACGAGCAGTACTTC
.,.,TRBV27,TRBJ2-3,CASSPTGRTPDTQYF,TGTGCCAGCAGTCCCACAGGACGGACCCCGGATACGCAGTATTTT
.,few,TRBV11-2,TRBJ2-3,CASSLGLAETDTQYF,TGTGCCAGCAGCTTGGGTCTAGCAGAAACAGATACGCAGTATTTT
TRBD2,.,TRBV5-4,TRBJ2-7,CASSKFYAGGTYEQYF,TGTGCCAGCAGCAAATTCTATGCGGGAGGGACCTACGAGCAGTACTTC
.,.,TRBV3-1/TRBV3-2,TRBJ2-7,CASSSTTYEQYF,TGTGCCAGCAGCAGTACTACCTACGAGCAGTACTTC
.,once,TRBV5-1,TRBJ2-7,CASSLDGLTYEQYF,TGCGCCAGCAGCTTGGACGGACTCACCTACGAGCAGTACTTC
TRBD1,.,TRBV4-2,TRBJ2-7,CASSHHDRGDYEQYF,TGTGCCAGCAGCCATCACGACAGGGGCGACTACGAGCAGTACTTC
TRBD2,once,TRBV7-2,TRBJ2-3,CASSLSGRTTDTQYF,TGTGCCAGCAGCTTAAGCGGGAGAACCACAGATACGCAGTATTTT
TRBD1,few,TRBV7-2,TRBJ2-3,CASSRAGQVTDTQYF,TGTGCCAGCAGTCGGGCCGGACAGGTCACAGATACGCAGTATTTT
.,.,TRBV5-1,TRBJ1-5,CASSSGTYSNQPQHF,TGCGCCAGCAGCTCCGGGACTTATAGCAATCAGCCCCAGCATTTT
TRBD2,.,TRBV7-6,TRBJ2-5,CASSALAEFQETQYF,TGTGCCAGCAGCGCTCTAGCGGAATTCCAAGAGACCCAGTACTTC
TRBD2,.,TRBV6-5,TRBJ2-7,CASVTDGTSGIQYF,TGTGCCAGCGTTACCGACGGGACTAGCGGGATCCAGTACTTC
TRBD1,.,TRBV7-9,TRBJ2-3,CASSFVTGVLSDTQYF,TGTGCCAGCAGCTTTGTGACAGGGGTTTTGTCAGATACGCAGTATTTT
TRBD1,.,TRBV5-1,TRBJ2-2,CASSHRDRVPTGELFF,TGCGCCAGCAGCCACCGGGACAGGGTCCCCACCGGGGAGCTGTTTTTT
TRBD1,once,TRBV30,TRBJ2-7,CAGGQDIPYEQYF,TGTGCCGGGGGACAGGATATCCCCTACGAGCAGTACTTC
.,.,TRBV6-5,TRBJ1-2,CASIPTGTYGYTF,TGTGCCAGCATCCCCACAGGGACCTATGGCTACACCTTC
.,.,TRBV6-5,TRBJ2-2,CASRSSRTDGGELFF,TGTGCCAGCAGGTCCAGCAGGACTGATGGCGGGGAGCTGTTTTTT
TRBD1,.,TRBV11-2,TRBJ1-3,CASRVQGNGNTIYF,TGTGCCAGCAGGGTACAGGGGAATGGAAACACCATATATTTT
TRBD1,.,TRBV27,TRBJ1-4,CASSLDRGDATNEKLFF,TGTGCCAGCAGTCTGGACAGGGGCGATGCAACTAATGAAAAACTGTTTTTT
.,.,TRBV18,TRBJ2-2,CASSRDAGKAGELFF,TGTGCCAGCTCCCGGGACGCGGGAAAGGCCGGGGAGCTGTTTTTT
TRBD1,.,TRBV4-1,TRBJ2-5,CASSQEITGVMKTQYF,TGCGCCAGCAGCCAAGAGATCACAGGGGTTATGAAGACCCAGTACTTC
TRBD1,.,TRBV4-2,TRBJ1-5,CASSQGGGAQRNQPQHF,TGTGCCAGCAGCCAAGGAGGGGGCGCTCAGAGAAATCAGCCCCAGCATTTT
.,.,TRBV6-5,TRBJ2-3,CASSSPGGADTQYF,TGTGCCAGCAGTTCTCCCGGAGGGGCAGATACGCAGTATTTT
.,.,TRBV2,TRBJ1-4,CASKVRRDGNEKLFF,TGTGCCAGCAAGGTTCGCAGGGATGGTAATGAAAAACTGTTTTTT
.,few,TRBV29-1,TRBJ2-1,CSVTSTVHEQFF,TGCAGCGTTACCTCGACAGTTCACGAGCAGTTCTTC
TRBD2,.,TRBV4-1,TRBJ2-3,CASSQGTSGISDTQYF,TGCGCCAGCAGCCAAGGGACTAGCGGGATTTCAGATACGCAGTATTTT
TRBD1,.,TRBV11-2,TRBJ1-5,CASSLETGGVQPQHF,TGTGCCAGCAGCTTAGAGACAGGGGGTGTTCAGCCCCAGCATTTT
TRBD2,.,TRBV7-2,TRBJ2-1,CASSSRAAAGGNEQFF,TGTGCCAGCAGCAGTCGGGCGGCAGCGGGAGGTAATGAGCAGTTCTTC
TRBD1,once,TRBV7-2,TRBJ1-3,CASSTTGGSGNTIYF,TGTGCCAGCAGTACAACAGGGGGCTCTGGAAACACCATATATTTT
TRBD1,few,TRBV11-3,TRBJ2-1,CASSSGTGDPKYNEQFF,TGTGCCAGCAGCTCCGGGACAGGGGATCCTAAGTACAATGAGCAGTTCTTC
TRBD1,.,TRBV9,TRBJ2-7,CASSVTGDTYEQYF,TGTGCCAGCAGCGTGACAGGGGATACCTACGAGCAGTACTTC
TRBD1,.,TRBV2,TRBJ2-5,CARDRGPEETQYF,TGTGCCAGGGACAGGGGGCCGGAAGAGACCCAGTACTTC
.,.,TRBV5-5,TRBJ2-7,CASSLAAGLFYEQYF,TGTGCCAGCAGCTTAGCCGCAGGGCTATTCTACGAGCAGTACTTC
TRBD2,.,TRBV5-1,TRBJ2-1,CASSAPTSGRGGYNEQFF,TGCGCCAGCAGCGCACCGACTAGCGGGAGGGGGGGCTACAATGAGCAGTTCTTC
TRBD2,.,TRBV6-2/TRBV6-3,TRBJ2-2,CASSFPAGGPRKSGELFF,TGTGCCAGCAGTTTTCCAGCGGGAGGGCCAAGAAAGTCCGGGGAGCTGTTTTTT
TRBD1,.,TRBV19,TRBJ2-7,CASSNRGSYEQYF,TGTGCCAGTAGTAACAGGGGGTCCTACGAGCAGTACTTC
TRBD1,.,TRBV27,TRBJ1-2,CASSLRGQGYYGYTF,TGTGCCAGCAGTTTAAGGGGACAGGGTTACTATGGCTACACCTTC